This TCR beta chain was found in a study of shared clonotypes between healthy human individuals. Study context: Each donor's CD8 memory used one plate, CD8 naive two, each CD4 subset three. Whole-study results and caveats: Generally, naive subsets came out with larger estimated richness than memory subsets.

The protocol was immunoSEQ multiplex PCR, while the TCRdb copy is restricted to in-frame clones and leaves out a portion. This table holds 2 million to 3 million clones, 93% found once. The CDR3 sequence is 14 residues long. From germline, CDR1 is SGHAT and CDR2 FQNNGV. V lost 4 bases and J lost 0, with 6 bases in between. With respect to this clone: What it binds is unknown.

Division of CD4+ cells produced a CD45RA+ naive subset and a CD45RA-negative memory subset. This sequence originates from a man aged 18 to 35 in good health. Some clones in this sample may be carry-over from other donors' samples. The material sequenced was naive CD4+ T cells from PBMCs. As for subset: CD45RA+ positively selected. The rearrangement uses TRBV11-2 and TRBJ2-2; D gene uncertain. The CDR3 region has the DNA TGTGCCAGCAGCTCTTCTCCGAACACCGGGGAGCTGTTTTTT. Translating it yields CASSSSPNTGELFF.